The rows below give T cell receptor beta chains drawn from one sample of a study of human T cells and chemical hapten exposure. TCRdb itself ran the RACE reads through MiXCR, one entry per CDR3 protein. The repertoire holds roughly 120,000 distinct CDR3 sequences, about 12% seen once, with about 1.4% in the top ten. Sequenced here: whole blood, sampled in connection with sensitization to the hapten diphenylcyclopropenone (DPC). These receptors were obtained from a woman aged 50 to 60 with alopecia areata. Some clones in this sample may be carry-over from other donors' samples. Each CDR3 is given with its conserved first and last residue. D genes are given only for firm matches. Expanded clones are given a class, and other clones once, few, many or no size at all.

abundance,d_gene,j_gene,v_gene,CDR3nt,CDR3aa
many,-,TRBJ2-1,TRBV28,TGTGCCAGCAGTTTACATGAGCAGTTCTTC,CASSLHEQFF
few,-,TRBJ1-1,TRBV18,TGTGCCAGCTCACCACAGGGGCAGATGGACACTGAAGCTTTCTTT,CASSPQGQMDTEAFF
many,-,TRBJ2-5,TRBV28,TGTGCCAGCAGTTTACAGCGGTCACAGTACTTC,CASSLQRSQYF
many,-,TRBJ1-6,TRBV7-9,TGTGCCAGCAGCTTAGAGGGTCGGTCACCCCTCCACTTT,CASSLEGRSPLHF
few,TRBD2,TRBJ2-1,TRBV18,TGTGCCAGCTCACCAAGAGTAGCGGGGGGCATAAGCTACAATGAGCAGTTCTTC,CASSPRVAGGISYNEQFF
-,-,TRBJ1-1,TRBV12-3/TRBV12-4,TGTGCCAGCACCCCGTCGTTGGAGGGAACTGAAGCTTTCTTT,CASTPSLEGTEAFF
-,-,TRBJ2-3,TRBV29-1,TGCAGCGTTGTTCCCGAGGAAGATACGCAGTATTTT,CSVVPEEDTQYF
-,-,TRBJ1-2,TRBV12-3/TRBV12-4,TGTGCCAGCAGTCGTCCTGACAGGCTCTATGGCTACACCTTC,CASSRPDRLYGYTF
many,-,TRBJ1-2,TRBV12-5,TGTGCTAGTGGTTTGGGACCCGACGTCAGCTATGGCTACACCTTC,CASGLGPDVSYGYTF
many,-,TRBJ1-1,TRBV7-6,TGTGCCAGCAGCTTAGCGCTCTCTTCTGAAGCTTTCTTT,CASSLALSSEAFF